The T cell receptor beta chain under discussion was sequenced for a study of OX40 agonist ivuxolimab in advanced cancers. Background for the entire study: The costimulatory receptor OX40 (CD134) was targeted by ivuxolimab, a fully human IgG2 agonistic monoclonal antibody. Prior anti-PD-1, anti-PD-L1 or anti-CTLA-4 therapy was permitted, and about two fifths of dose-escalation patients had received checkpoint inhibitors. Of the roughly 52 dose-escalation patients, hepatocellular carcinoma was present in 19, melanoma in approximately 15, renal cell carcinoma in 9 and head and neck cancer in 9. The purpose of peripheral TCRbeta sequencing was to test whether ivuxolimab changed TCR sequence diversity and led to clonal T-cell expansion. Intravenous ivuxolimab was administered to patients every 2 weeks at six dose levels: 0.01, 0.1, 0.3, 1.5, 3 and 10 mg/kg. Partial responses were achieved by three dose-escalation patients, of whom one had hepatocellular carcinoma and two had cutaneous melanoma. The paper describes the monotherapy dose-escalation part (N of about 57 patients) of the phase I trial of ivuxolimab. In the dose-escalation cohort, 65% to 90% of patients were male, and the mean age was approximately 64 years, with a range of about 23 to 90.

The CDR1 and CDR2 encoded by the germline V gene are SGHRS and YFSETQ. The CDR3 runs 14 residues from the cysteine to the phenylalanine. The DNA shown is the 42-base CDR3, in frame from base 1. V and J lose 0 bases and 8 bases, and a span of 12 bases separates them. Patients with a history of autoimmune disease or receiving systemic immunosuppression were excluded from the trial. In every dose cohort, peripheral blood was drawn for TCR sequencing at baseline, cycle 4 day 1, and cycle 7 day 1. The samples were taken from a phase I, first-in-human, multicenter, open-label dose-escalation trial of ivuxolimab. Adults with locally advanced or metastatic melanoma, renal cell, hepatocellular, or head and neck squamous cell carcinoma were enrolled in the trial. Before TCR sequencing, CD4+ T cells and CD8+ T cells from peripheral blood were sorted into separate populations. What the study reported, not specific to this receptor: Which antigens the clonally expanded peripheral T cells were specific for was not determined. In the 0.1-3.0 mg/kg groups, partial responders were among the patients with the lowest normalized peripheral clonal expansion, particularly in CD8+ T cells. Low levels of normalized T-cell clonal expansion were also shown by some nonresponding patients. After ivuxolimab, CD8+ T cells had more expanded clones than CD4+ T cells on average. At doses of 0.1 to 3.0 mg/kg, clonal expansion of both CD4+ and CD8+ T cells in blood was seen between baseline and week 6.

Genomic DNA was extracted from sorted cells for sequencing of the TCRbeta CDR3 region. The immunoSEQ Assay was used for sequencing of TCRbeta CDR3 regions. The table was pulled from immuneACCESS by TCRdb, which kept in-frame rearrangements only. Such tables lose some clones; where checked, under half of the loss comes from unresolved V genes, and the rest has no known cause. The sample table holds 15,000 or so clones, of which roughly 78% were seen once. The ten top clones hold more than 25% of the sample. In regard to this clone: Its target antigen remains unknown. Base-call qualities are not available, and no considerably larger clone is one nucleotide away.

The source is an adult with an advanced solid tumor such as melanoma, head and neck, liver or kidney cancer. The V and J genes are TRBV5-1 and TRBJ2-1; confidence is insufficient to name the D gene. The source was CD4+ or CD8+ T cells sorted from blood, collected in a trial of the OX40 agonist ivuxolimab. This receptor has the CDR3 CASSLAIAGHEQFF. At the DNA level, the sequence is TGCGCCAGCAGCTTGGCCATAGCCGGCCATGAGCAGTTCTTC. The full variable domain, completed from the reference TRBV5-1 and TRBJ2-1 proteins outside the CDR3, reads KAGVTQTPRYLIKTRGQQVTLSCSPISGHRSVSWYQQTPGQGLQFLFEYFSETQRNKGNFPGRFSGRQFSNSRSEMNVSTLELGDSALYLCASSLAIAGHEQFFGPGTRLTVL.